This T cell receptor beta chain came from a study of blood T cell repertoires in COVID-19. Study-level information: COVID-19 samples collected from the United States, Italy and Spain covered acute and convalescent phases. The analysed material was cDNA or gDNA that came from T cells, B-cell-depleted T cells, or PBMCs.

Per the original methods: Researchers report that nucleated cell counts were estimated from reference gene primer amplification. TCRdb's table, derived via immunoSEQ multiplex PCR, lists solely in-frame clones and lacks some. V and J calls and clone size are those listed in that table; D and trimming were worked out from the DNA. This table holds about 100,000 clones, over 75% found once. The sequence derives from a human donor in a cohort sampled during active COVID-19. Sequencing was performed on peripheral blood.

This chain's CDR3 is CASSPLSGRVGGEQFF. CDR3 nucleotide sequence: TGTGCCAGCAGCCCACTTAGCGGGAGGGTCGGTGGTGAGCAGTTCTTC. The chain links TRBV7-3 to TRBJ2-1, with 11 nucleotides matching TRBD2. Germline trimming cut 5 bases from V and 9 bases from J; bases unmatched to any gene: 12. The length of the CDR3 is 16 residues. Germline values: CDR1 SGHTA, CDR2 FQGTGA.